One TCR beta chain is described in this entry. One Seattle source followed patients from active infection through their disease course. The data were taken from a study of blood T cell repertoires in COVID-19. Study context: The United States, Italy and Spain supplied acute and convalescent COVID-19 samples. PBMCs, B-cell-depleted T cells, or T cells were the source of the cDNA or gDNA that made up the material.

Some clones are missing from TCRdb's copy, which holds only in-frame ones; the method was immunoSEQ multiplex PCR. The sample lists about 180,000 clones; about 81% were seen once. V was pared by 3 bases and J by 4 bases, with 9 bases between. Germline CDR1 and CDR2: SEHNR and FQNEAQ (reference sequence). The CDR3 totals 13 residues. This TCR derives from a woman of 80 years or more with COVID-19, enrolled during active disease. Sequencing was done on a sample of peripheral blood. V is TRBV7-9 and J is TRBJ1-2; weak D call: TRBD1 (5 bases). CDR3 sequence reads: CASSLGGTYGYTF. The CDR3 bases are TGTGCCAGCAGCTTGGGAGGGACCTATGGCTACACCTTC.